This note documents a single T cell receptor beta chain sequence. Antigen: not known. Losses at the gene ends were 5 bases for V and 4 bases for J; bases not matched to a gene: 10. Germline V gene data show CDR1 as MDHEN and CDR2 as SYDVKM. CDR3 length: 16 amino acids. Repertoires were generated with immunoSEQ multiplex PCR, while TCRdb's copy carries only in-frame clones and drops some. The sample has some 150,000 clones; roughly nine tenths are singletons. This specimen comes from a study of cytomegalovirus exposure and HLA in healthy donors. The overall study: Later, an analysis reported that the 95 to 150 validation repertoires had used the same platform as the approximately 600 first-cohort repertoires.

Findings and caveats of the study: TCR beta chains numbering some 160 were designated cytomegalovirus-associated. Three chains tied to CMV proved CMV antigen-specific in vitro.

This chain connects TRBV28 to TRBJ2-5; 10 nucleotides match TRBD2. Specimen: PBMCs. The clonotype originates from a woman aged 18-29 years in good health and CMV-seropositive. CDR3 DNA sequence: TGTGCCAGCAGTGCCACGGAGCGGGGGGGCGGAGAGACCCAGTACTTC. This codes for CASSATERGGGETQYF.